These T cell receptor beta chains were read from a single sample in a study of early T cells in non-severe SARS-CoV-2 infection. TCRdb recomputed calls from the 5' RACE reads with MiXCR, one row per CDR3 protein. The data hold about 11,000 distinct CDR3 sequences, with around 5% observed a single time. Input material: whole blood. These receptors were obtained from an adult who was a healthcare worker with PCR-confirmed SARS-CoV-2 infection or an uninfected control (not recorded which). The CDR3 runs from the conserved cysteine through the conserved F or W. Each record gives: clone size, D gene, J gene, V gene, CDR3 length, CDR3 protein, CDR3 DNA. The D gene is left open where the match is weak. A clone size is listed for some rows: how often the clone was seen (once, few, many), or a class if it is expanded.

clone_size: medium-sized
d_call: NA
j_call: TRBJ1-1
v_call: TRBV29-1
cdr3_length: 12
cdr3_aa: CSVDHRAAEAFF
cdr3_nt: TGCAGCGTTGATCACAGGGCCGCTGAAGCTTTCTTT

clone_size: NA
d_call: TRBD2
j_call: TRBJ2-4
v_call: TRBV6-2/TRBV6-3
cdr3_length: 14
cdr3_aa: CASSPRIGGDIQYF
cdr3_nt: TGTGCCAGCAGTCCCCGGATCGGGGGGGACATTCAGTACTTC

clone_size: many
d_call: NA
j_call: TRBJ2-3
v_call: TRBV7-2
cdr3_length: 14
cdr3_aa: CASSSRGLTDTQYF
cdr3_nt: TGTGCCAGCAGCTCTAGAGGGCTCACAGATACGCAGTATTTT

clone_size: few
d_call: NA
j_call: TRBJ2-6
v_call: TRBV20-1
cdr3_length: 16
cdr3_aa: CSASYDRKLGANVLTF
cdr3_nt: TGCAGTGCTAGCTACGACAGGAAACTTGGGGCCAACGTCCTGACTTTC

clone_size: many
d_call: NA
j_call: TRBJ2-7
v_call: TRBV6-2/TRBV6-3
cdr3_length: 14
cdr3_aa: CASSYLTNSYEQYF
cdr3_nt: TGTGCCAGCAGTTACCTGACAAATTCCTACGAGCAGTACTTC

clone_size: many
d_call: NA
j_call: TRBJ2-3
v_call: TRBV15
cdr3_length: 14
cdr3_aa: CATSISLATDTQYF
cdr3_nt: TGTGCCACCAGCATAAGCTTAGCGACAGATACGCAGTATTTT

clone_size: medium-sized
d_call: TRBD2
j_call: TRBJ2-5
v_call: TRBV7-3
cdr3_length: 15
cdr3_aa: CASSFSGGTQETQYF
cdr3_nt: TGTGCCAGCAGCTTTAGCGGGGGGACCCAAGAGACCCAGTACTTC

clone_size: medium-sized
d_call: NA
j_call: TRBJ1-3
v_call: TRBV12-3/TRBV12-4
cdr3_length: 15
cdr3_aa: CASTGRSFSGNTIYF
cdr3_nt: TGTGCCAGCACTGGCCGCTCGTTCTCTGGAAACACCATATATTTT

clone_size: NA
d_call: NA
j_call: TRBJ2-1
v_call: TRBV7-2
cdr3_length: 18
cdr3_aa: CASSLAWGGTSSYNEQFF
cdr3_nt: TGTGCCAGCAGCTTAGCTTGGGGCGGAACCAGCTCCTACAATGAGCAGTTCTTC

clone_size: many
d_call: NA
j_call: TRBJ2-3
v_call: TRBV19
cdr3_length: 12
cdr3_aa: CASSISADTQYF
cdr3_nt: TGTGCCAGTAGTATATCTGCAGATACGCAGTATTTT

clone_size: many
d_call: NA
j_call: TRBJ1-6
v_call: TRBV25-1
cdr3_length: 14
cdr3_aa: CASSPRWENSPLHF
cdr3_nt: TGTGCCAGCAGTCCCCGGTGGGAGAATTCACCCCTCCACTTT

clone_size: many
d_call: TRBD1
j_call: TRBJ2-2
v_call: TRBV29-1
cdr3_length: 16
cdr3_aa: CSVAVTGGVGTGELFF
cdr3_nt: TGCAGCGTCGCCGTGACAGGGGGCGTCGGTACCGGGGAGCTGTTTTTT

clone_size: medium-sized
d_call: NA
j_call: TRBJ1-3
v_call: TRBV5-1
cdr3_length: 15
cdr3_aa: CASSLEGGSGNTIYF
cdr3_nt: TGCGCCAGCAGCTTGGAAGGGGGATCAGGAAACACCATATATTTT

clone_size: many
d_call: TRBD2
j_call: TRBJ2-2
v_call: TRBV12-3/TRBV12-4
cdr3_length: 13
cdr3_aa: CASTGRPTGELFF
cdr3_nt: TGTGCCAGCACCGGGAGGCCAACCGGGGAGCTGTTTTTT

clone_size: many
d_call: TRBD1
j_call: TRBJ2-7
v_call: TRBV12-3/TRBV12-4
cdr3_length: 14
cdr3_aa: CASSLGTGIYEQYF
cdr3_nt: TGTGCCAGCAGTTTAGGGACAGGGATCTACGAGCAGTACTTC

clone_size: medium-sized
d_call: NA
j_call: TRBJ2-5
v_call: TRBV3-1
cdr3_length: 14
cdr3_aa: CASSQDPRQETQYF
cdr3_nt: TGTGCCAGCAGCCAAGATCCTAGACAAGAGACCCAGTACTTC

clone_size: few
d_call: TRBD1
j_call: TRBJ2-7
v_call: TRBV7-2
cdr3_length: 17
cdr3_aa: CASSLMQSGTVNREQYF
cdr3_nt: TGTGCCAGCAGCTTAATGCAGTCCGGGACAGTGAATCGCGAGCAGTACTTC

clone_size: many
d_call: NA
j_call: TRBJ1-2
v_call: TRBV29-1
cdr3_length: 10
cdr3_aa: CSVWDGGYTF
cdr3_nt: TGCAGCGTCTGGGACGGCGGCTACACCTTC

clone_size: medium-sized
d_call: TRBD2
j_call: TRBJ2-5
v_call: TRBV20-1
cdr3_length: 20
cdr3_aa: CSARDGTVGSGGRLQETQYF
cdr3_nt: TGCAGTGCTAGAGATGGAACGGTCGGTAGCGGGGGGAGGTTACAAGAGACCCAGTACTTC

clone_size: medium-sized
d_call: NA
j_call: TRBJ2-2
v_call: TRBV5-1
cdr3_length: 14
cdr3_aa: CASRVDGRTGELFF
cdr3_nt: TGCGCCAGCAGGGTAGACGGACGAACCGGGGAGCTGTTTTTT

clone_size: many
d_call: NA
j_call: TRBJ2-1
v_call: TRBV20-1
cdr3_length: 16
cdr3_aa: CSAQRPLGGANNEQFF
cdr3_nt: TGCAGTGCACAAAGGCCTCTAGGCGGCGCGAACAATGAGCAGTTCTTC

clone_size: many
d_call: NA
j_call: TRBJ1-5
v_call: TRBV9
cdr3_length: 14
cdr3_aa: CASSVEGGTQPQHF
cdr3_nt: TGTGCCAGCAGCGTAGAAGGGGGGACGCAGCCCCAGCATTTT

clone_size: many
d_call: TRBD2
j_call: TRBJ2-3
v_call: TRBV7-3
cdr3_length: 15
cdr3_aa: CASSSAGLAGGLQYF
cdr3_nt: TGTGCCAGCAGCTCCGCGGGACTAGCGGGGGGGCTACAGTATTTT

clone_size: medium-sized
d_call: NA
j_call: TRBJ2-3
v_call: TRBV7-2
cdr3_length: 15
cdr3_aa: CASSQRQAITDTQYF
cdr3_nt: TGTGCCAGCAGCCAGCGACAGGCTATCACAGATACGCAGTATTTT

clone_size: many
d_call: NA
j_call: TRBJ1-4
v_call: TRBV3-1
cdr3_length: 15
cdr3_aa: CASSALWGTNEKLFF
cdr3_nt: TGTGCCAGCAGCGCCCTATGGGGCACTAATGAAAAACTGTTTTTT

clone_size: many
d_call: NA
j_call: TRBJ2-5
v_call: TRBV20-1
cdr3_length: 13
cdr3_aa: CSAGADEKETQYF
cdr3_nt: TGCAGTGCTGGGGCGGACGAGAAAGAGACCCAGTACTTC

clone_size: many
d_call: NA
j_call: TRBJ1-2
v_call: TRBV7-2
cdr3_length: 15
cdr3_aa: CASSLDTQGNYGYTF
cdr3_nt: TGTGCCAGCAGCTTAGACACACAAGGCAACTATGGCTACACCTTC

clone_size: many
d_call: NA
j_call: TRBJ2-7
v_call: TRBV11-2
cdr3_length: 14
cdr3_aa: CASSLDPGLREQYF
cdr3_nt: TGTGCCAGCAGCTTAGATCCGGGGCTTAGGGAGCAGTACTTC

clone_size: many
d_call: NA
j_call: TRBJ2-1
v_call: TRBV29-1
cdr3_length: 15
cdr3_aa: CSVVLQGSSYNEQFF
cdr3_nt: TGCAGCGTTGTCCTTCAGGGGAGCTCCTACAATGAGCAGTTCTTC

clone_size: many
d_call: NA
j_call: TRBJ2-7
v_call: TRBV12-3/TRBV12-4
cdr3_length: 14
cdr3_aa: CASSPDWSSYEQYF
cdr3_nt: TGTGCCAGCAGCCCCGACTGGAGCTCCTACGAGCAGTACTTC

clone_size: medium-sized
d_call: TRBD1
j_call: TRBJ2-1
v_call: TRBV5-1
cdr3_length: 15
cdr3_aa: CASSIAGQGSDEQFF
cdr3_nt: TGCGCCAGCAGCATCGCGGGACAGGGGAGCGATGAGCAGTTCTTC

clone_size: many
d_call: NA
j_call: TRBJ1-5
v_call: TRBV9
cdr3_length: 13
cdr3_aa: CASSVDVSQPQHF
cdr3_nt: TGTGCCAGCAGCGTAGACGTAAGTCAGCCCCAGCATTTT

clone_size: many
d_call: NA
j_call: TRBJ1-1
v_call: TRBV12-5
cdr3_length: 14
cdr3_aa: CASGFAQMNTEAFF
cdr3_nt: TGTGCTAGTGGTTTCGCCCAGATGAACACTGAAGCTTTCTTT

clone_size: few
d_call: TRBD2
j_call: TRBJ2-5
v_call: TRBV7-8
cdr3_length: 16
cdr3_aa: CASSLVLAGGQETQYF
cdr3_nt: TGTGCCAGCAGCTTAGTACTAGCGGGGGGGCAAGAGACCCAGTACTTC

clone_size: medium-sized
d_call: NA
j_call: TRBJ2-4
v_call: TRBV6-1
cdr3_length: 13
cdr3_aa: CASSAGVRNIQYF
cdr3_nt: TGTGCCAGCAGTGCGGGGGTCCGGAACATTCAGTACTTC

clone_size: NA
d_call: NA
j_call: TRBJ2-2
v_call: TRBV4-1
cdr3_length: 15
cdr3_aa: CASSQIASATGELSF
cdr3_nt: TGCGCCAGCAGCCAGATAGCGTCGGCCACCGGGGAGCTGTCTTTT

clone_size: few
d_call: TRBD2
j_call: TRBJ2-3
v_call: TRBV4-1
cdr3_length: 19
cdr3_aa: CASSQEAALGGGSTDTQYF
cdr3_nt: TGCGCCAGCAGCCAAGAGGCGGCACTGGGGGGGGGAAGCACAGATACGCAGTATTTT

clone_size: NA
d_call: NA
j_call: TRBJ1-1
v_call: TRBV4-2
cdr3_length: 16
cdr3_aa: CASSQDRSMIRTEAFF
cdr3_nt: TGTGCCAGCAGCCAAGATAGGTCAATGATACGGACTGAAGCTTTCTTT

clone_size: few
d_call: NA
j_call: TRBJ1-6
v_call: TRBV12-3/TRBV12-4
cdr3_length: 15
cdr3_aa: CASSLRGLTNSPLHF
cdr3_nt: TGTGCCAGCAGTTTACGGGGCCTAACTAATTCACCCCTCCACTTT

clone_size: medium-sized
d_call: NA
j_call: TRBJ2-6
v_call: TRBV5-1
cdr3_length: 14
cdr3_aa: CASSPNYPANVLTF
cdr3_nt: TGCGCCAGCAGCCCGAATTACCCGGCCAACGTCCTGACTTTC

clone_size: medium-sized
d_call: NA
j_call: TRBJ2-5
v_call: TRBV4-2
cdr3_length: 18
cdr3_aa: CASSQDLQLGGQQETQYF
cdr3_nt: TGTGCCAGCAGCCAAGATCTCCAACTGGGGGGGCAACAAGAGACCCAGTACTTC

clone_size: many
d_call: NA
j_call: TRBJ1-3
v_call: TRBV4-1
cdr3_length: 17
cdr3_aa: CASSEAQGRVAGNTIYF
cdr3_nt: TGCGCCAGCAGCGAGGCTCAGGGTAGGGTGGCTGGAAACACCATATATTTT

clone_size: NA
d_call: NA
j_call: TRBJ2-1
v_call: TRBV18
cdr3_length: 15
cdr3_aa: CASSIDRTTYNEQFF
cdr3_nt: TGTGCCAGCTCAATCGACAGGACCACCTACAATGAGCAGTTCTTC

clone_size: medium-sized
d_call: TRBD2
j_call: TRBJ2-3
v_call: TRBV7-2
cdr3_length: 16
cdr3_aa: CASSLGLAGGSDTQYF
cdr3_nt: TGTGCCAGCAGCCTAGGACTAGCGGGGGGTTCAGATACGCAGTATTTT

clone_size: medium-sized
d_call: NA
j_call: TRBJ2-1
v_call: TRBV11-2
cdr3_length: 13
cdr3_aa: CASSWDGNNEQFF
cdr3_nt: TGTGCCAGCAGCTGGGACGGTAACAATGAGCAGTTCTTC

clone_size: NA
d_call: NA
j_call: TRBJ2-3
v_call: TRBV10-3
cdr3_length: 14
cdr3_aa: CAISLDTGTDTQYF
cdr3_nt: TGTGCCATCAGTCTGGACACGGGCACAGATACGCAGTATTTT

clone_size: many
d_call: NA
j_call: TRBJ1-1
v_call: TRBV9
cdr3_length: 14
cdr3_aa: CASSARTSQAEAFF
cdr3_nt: TGTGCCAGCAGCGCCAGGACGAGCCAGGCTGAAGCTTTCTTT

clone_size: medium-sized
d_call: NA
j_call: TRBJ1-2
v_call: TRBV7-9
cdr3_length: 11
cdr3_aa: CASSLRAGHTF
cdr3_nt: TGTGCCAGCAGCTTACGTGCGGGGCACACCTTC

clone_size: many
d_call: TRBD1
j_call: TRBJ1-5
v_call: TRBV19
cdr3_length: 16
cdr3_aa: CASSTPLTGGHQPQHF
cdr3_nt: TGTGCCAGTAGTACCCCTTTGACAGGGGGCCATCAGCCCCAGCATTTT